This T cell receptor beta chain was observed in a study of blood T cell repertoires in COVID-19. Whole-study context: The United States, Italy and Spain supplied acute and convalescent COVID-19 samples.

How the authors handled the data: Reference gene primer amplification gave estimated nucleated cell counts. Only in-frame clones appear in the TCRdb table, and some are missing; sequencing was by immunoSEQ multiplex PCR. V, J and clone size are taken as reported in that table, and D and trimming were inferred from the DNA itself. Counted here are tens of thousands of clones, around 88% occurring once; the ten biggest clones make up around 8.1%. Trimming pared 4 bases from V and 2 bases from J, leaving 10 bases between. The CDR3 consists of 14 residues. Germline-derived CDR1 and CDR2 are SGHRS and YFSETQ.

The chain employs TRBV5-1 and TRBJ1-3; tentatively, D is TRBD1 (6 bases). The sample comprised peripheral blood. The receptor's source is a woman in her seventies with acute or convalescent COVID-19. The CDR3 protein is CASSAPGAGNTIYF. CDR3 in DNA: TGCGCCAGCAGCGCTCCAGGGGCTGGAAACACCATATATTTT.